This is a list of T cell receptor beta chains from one sample in a study of blood T cell repertoires in COVID-19. TCRdb's table, derived via immunoSEQ multiplex PCR, lists solely in-frame clones and lacks some. The sample has about 250,000 clones; just under 85% are singletons. Sequenced sample: peripheral blood. All receptors derive from a man older than 75 with acute or convalescent COVID-19. Each CDR3 is given with its conserved first and last residue. The D gene is left open where the match is weak. The listing skips clone size in some rows; elsewhere it reads once, few, many or a size class.

d_call,v_call,clone_size,j_call,cdr3_nt,cdr3_aa
TRBD1,TRBV18,.,TRBJ2-7,TGTGCCAGCTCACCCGGGACAGGGGATTACGAGCAGTACTTC,CASSPGTGDYEQYF
.,TRBV5-1,once,TRBJ2-3,TGCGCCAGCAGCTTACTGGGACTCCTTCCAGATACGCAGTATTTT,CASSLLGLLPDTQYF
TRBD1,TRBV19,.,TRBJ1-5,TGTGCCAGTAGTATAGAAGGACAGGGAGGACAGCCCCAGCATTTT,CASSIEGQGGQPQHF
TRBD2,TRBV2,once,TRBJ2-7,TGTGCCAGCCGGCGGGGGGGCCCCCACGAGCAGTACTTC,CASRRGGPHEQYF
TRBD1,TRBV24-1,.,TRBJ2-6,TGTGCCACTTCCCCCAGGGGGCTAGGGGCCAACGTCCTGACTTTC,CATSPRGLGANVLTF
.,TRBV11-2,.,TRBJ2-7,TGTGCCAGCAGTCTAGCGTCCCGTGAGCAGTACTTC,CASSLASREQYF
.,TRBV19,.,TRBJ1-5,TGTGCCAGTAGTATAGTGGCAGGGAGCAATCAGCCCCAGCATTTT,CASSIVAGSNQPQHF
TRBD2,TRBV5-6,.,TRBJ2-7,TGTGCCAGCAGCTACCGGACTAGCGGGATCTCCTACGAGCAGTACTTC,CASSYRTSGISYEQYF
.,TRBV5-4,.,TRBJ2-7,TGTGCCAGCAGCTTTGGGGGACTCTACGAGCAGTACTTC,CASSFGGLYEQYF
.,TRBV11-3,.,TRBJ2-6,TGTGCCAGCAGCCCTCGCAGCTCTGGGGCCAACGTCCTGACTTTC,CASSPRSSGANVLTF
.,TRBV5-1,.,TRBJ1-3,TGCGCCAGCAGCTTGGACGTAGGGGCCAACTCTGGAAACACCATATATTTT,CASSLDVGANSGNTIYF
TRBD2,TRBV3-1/TRBV3-2,.,TRBJ2-3,TGTGCCAGCAGCCAAGATAACGGCGGGAGCGGCCCAGATACGCAGTATTTT,CASSQDNGGSGPDTQYF
TRBD2,TRBV6-5,.,TRBJ2-7,TGTGCCACAACCCTCGCCGGGGGGTCCTACGAGCAGTACTTC,CATTLAGGSYEQYF
.,TRBV18,.,TRBJ2-5,TGTGCCAGCTCACCAGGCAGGCAAGAGACCCAGTACTTC,CASSPGRQETQYF
.,TRBV6-5,.,TRBJ2-7,TGTGCCAGCACCTTTTCGGCGGGACCCTACGAGCAGTACTTC,CASTFSAGPYEQYF
.,TRBV3-1/TRBV3-2,.,TRBJ1-5,TGTGCCAGCAGCGAGGGGGGGGCGGCTCAGCCCCAGCATTTT,CASSEGGAAQPQHF
TRBD1,TRBV7-2,.,TRBJ1-1,TGTGCCAGCAGCTTAGACAGGGGGGGGACTGAAGCTTTCTTT,CASSLDRGGTEAFF